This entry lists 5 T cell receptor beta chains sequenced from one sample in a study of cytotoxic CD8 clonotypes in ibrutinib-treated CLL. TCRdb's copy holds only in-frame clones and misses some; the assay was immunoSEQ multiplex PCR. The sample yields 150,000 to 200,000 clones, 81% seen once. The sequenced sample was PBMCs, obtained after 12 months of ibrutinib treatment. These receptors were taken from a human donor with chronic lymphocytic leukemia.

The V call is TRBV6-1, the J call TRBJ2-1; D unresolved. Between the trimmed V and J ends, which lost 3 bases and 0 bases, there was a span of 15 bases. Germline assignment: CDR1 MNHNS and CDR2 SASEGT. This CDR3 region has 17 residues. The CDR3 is CASSDLERRSSYNEQFF. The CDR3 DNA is TGTGCCAGCAGTGACCTTGAGAGGCGGAGCTCCTACAATGAGCAGTTCTTC.

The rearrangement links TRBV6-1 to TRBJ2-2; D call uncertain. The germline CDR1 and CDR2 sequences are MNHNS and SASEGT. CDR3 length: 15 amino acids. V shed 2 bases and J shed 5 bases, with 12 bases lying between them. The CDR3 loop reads CASSESRVGTGELFF. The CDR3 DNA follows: TGTGCCAGCAGTGAATCACGTGTCGGTACCGGGGAGCTGTTTTTT.

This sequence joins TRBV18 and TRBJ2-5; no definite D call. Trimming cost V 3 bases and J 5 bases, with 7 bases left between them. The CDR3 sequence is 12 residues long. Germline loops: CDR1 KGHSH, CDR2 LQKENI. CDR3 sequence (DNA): TGTGCCAGCTCACCTCGGTATGAGACCCAGTACTTC. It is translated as CASSPRYETQYF. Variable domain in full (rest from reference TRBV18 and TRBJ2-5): NAGVMQNPRHLVRRRGQEARLRCSPMKGHSHVYWYRQLPEEGLKFMVYLQKENIIDESGMPKERFSAEFPKEGPSILRIQQVVRGDSAAYFCASSPRYETQYFGPGTRLLVL.

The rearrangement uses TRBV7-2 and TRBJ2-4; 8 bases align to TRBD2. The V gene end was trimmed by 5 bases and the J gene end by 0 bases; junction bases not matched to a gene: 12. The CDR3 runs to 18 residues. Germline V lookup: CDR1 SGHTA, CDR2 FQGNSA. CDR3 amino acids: CASSPPQLAALAKNIQYF. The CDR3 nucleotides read TGTGCCAGCAGCCCCCCTCAACTAGCGGCCCTAGCCAAAAACATTCAGTACTTC.

CDR3 in DNA: TGTGCCAGCAGCTCGTTCCATAGCAATCAGCCCCAGCATTTT. Residues: CASSSFHSNQPQHF. This chain uses TRBV7-2 with TRBJ1-5; D call uncertain. The CDR3 totals 14 residues. V was clipped by 4 bases and J by 0 bases, with 7 bases between them. Germline lookup yields CDR1 SGHTA and CDR2 FQGNSA.